This T cell receptor (beta chain) was profiled in a study of cytomegalovirus exposure and HLA in healthy donors. Study details: Across about 400 genotyped donors, about 81% landed in the Caucasian-associated ancestry cluster. Regarding the study as a whole: Cytomegalovirus status, reportedly, was diagnosed with high specificity and sensitivity by the classifier.

CDR1 is MNHEY and CDR2 is SMNVEV in the germline V gene (reference sequence). The CDR3 covers 16 residues. Trimming took 3 bases from V and 6 from J, leaving 18 bases between them. The PCR ran on 60 Vbeta and 13 Jbeta primers. The assay was immunoSEQ multiplex PCR, and TCRdb's table has in-frame clones only and misses some. The repertoire consists of roughly 100,000 clones, with 65% to 80% occurring once and the leading ten covering 2.5% to 3.5%. In the case of this clone: The antigen is not known.

The receptor's source is a woman aged 40 to 50 in good health and CMV-seronegative. This rearrangement joins TRBV27 to TRBJ2-1, with D possibly TRBD2 on 6 matching bases. Material for sequencing was PBMCs. The CDR3 region has the DNA TGTGCCAGCAGTTTCAGTGCCCGCACTAGCCCCAATGAGCAGTTCTTC. Encoded protein: CASSFSARTSPNEQFF.